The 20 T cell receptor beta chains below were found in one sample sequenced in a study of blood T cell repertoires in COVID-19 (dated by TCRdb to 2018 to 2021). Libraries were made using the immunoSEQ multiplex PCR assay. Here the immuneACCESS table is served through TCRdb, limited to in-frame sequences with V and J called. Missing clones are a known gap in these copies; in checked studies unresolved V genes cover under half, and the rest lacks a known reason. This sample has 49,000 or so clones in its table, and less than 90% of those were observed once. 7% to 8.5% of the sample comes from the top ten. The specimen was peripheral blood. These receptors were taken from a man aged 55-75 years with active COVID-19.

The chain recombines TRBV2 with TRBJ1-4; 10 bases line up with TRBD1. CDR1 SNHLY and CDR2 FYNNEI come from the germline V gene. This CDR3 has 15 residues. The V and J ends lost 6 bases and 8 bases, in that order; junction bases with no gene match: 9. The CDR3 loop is CASRETGGVQEKLFF. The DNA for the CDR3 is TGTGCCAGCAGGGAGACAGGGGGCGTTCAAGAAAAACTGTTTTTT.

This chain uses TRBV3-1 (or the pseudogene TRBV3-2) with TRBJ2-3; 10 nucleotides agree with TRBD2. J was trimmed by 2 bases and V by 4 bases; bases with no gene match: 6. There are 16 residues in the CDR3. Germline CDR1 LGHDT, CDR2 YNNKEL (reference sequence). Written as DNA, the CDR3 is TGTGCCAGCAGCCTCGGGACTAGCGCCCACACAGATACGCAGTATTTT. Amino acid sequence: CASSLGTSAHTDTQYF.

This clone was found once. The CDR3 region has the DNA TGTGCCAGCAGTGAGGGACTAGCGGGAGTGAATGAGCAGTTCTTC. Protein product: CASSEGLAGVNEQFF. The chain has TRBV25-1 and TRBJ2-1, with 14 nucleotides matching TRBD2. The length of the CDR3 is 15 residues. Unmatched junction bases numbered 2, after V lost 3 bases and J lost 7 bases. The germline CDR1 and CDR2 sequences are MGHDK and SYGVNS.

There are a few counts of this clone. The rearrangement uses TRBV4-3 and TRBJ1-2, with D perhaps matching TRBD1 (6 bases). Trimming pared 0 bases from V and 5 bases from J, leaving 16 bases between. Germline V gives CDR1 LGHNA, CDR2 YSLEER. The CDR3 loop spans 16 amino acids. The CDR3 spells CASSQDGGARVYGYTF. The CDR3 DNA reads TGCGCCAGCAGCCAAGATGGGGGGGCTCGGGTTTATGGCTACACCTTC.

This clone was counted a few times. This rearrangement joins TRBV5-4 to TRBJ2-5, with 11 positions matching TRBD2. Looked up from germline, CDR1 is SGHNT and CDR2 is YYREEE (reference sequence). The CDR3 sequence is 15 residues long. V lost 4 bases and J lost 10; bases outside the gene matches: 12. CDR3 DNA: TGTGCCAGCAGCCCGGGACTAGCGGCCATGCGGGACCAGTACTTC. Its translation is CASSPGLAAMRDQYF. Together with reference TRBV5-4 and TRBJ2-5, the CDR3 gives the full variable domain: ETGVTQSPTHLIKTRGQQVTLRCSSQSGHNTVSWYQQALGQGPQFIFQYYREEENGRGNFPPRFSGLQFPNYSSELNVNALELDDSALYLCASSPGLAAMRDQYFGPGTRLLVL.

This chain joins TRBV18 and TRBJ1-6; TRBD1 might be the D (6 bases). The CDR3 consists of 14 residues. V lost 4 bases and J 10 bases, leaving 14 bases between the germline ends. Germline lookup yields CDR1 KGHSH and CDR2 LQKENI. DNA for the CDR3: TGTGCCAGCTCACGGTCAGGGGAAAGATCACCCCTCCACTTT. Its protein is CASSRSGERSPLHF.

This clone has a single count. The CDR3 loop reads CASSETGQGGETQYF. The CDR3 DNA reads as TGTGCCAGCAGTGAAACGGGACAGGGTGGAGAGACCCAGTACTTC. The chain uses TRBV2 and TRBJ2-5; TRBD1 matches at 9 bases. The J segment lost 4 bases and the V segment lost 2 bases, leaving 5 bases of the junction unmatched. CDR1 and CDR2 from the germline V gene are SNHLY and FYNNEI. The CDR3 spans 15 residues.

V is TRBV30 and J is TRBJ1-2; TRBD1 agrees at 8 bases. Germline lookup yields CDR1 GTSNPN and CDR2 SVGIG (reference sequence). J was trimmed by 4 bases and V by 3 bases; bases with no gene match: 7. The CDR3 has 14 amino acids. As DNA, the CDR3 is TGTGCCTGGAGGCTGACAGGGGTGGTCTATGGCTACACCTTC. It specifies CAWRLTGVVYGYTF.

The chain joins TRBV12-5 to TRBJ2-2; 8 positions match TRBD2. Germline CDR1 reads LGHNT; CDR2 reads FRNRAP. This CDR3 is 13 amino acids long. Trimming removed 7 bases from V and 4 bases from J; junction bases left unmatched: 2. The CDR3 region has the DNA TGTGCTAGTGCCCGGGGGGGCACCGGGGAGCTGTTTTTT. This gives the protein CASARGGTGELFF.

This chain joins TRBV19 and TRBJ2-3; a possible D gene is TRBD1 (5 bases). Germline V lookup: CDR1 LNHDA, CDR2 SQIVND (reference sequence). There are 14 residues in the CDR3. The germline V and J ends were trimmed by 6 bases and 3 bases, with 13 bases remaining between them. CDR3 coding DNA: TGTGCCAGTAGCAAACAGGCGGTGACAGATACGCAGTATTTT. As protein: CASSKQAVTDTQYF.

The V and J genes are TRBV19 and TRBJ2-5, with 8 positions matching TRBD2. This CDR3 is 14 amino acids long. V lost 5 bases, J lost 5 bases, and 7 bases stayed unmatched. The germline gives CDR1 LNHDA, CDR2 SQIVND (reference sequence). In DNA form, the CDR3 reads TGTGCCAGTAGTCGGGGGGGCTCCGAGGAGACCCAGTACTTC. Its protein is CASSRGGSEETQYF.

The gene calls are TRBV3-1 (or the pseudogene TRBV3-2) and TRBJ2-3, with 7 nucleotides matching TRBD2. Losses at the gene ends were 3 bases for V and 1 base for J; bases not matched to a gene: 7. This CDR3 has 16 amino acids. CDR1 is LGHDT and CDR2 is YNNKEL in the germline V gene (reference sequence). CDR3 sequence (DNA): TGTGCCAGCAGCCAGGGCGGGGGACGGGGCACAGATACGCAGTATTTT. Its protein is CASSQGGGRGTDTQYF.

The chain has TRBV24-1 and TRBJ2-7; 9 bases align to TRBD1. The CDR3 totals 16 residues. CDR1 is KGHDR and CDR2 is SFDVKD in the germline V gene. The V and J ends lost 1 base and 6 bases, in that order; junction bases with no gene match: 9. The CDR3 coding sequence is TGTGCCACCAGTGATTTTTCAAGGACAGGGGAACCCGAGCAGTACTTC. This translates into CATSDFSRTGEPEQYF.

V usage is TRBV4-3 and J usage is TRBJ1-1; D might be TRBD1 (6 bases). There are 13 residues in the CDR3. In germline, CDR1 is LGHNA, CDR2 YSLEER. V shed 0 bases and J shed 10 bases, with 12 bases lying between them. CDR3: CASSQDQGRGAFF. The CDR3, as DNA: TGCGCCAGCAGCCAAGATCAGGGGAGAGGAGCTTTCTTT.

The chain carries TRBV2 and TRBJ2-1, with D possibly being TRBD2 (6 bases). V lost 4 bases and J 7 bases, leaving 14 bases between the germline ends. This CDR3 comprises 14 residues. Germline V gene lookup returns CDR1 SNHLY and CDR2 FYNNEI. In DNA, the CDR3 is TGTGCCAGCAGTGTTCTAGCGCGCGGAAATGAGCAGTTCTTC. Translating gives CASSVLARGNEQFF.

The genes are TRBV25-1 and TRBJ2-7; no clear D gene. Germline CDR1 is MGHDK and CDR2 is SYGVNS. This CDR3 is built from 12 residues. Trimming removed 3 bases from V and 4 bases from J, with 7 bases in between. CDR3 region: CASSDSPYEQYF. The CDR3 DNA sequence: TGTGCCAGCAGTGACAGTCCGTACGAGCAGTACTTC.

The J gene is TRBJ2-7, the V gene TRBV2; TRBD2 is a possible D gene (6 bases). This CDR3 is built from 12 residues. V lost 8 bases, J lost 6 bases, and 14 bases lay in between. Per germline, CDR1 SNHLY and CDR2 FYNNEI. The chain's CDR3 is CASHRAGREQYF. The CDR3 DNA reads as TGTGCCAGCCACCGGGCGGGGCGCGAGCAGTACTTC. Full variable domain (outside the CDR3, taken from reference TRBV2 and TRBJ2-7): EPEVTQTPSHQVTQMGQEVILRCVPISNHLYFYWYRQILGQKVEFLVSFYNNEISEKSEIFDDQFSVERPDGSNFTLKIRSTKLEDSAMYFCASHRAGREQYFGPGTRLTVT.

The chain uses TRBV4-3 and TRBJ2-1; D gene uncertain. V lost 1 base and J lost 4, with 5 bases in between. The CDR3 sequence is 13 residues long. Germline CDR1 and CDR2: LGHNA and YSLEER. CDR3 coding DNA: TGCGCCAGCAGCCAAGGGGCTTACAATGAGCAGTTCTTC. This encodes CASSQGAYNEQFF.

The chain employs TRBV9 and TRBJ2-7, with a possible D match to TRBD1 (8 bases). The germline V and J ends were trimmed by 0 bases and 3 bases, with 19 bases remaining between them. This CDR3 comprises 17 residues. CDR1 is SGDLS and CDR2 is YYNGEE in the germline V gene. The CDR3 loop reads CASSVGEGGTGSYEQYF. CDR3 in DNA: TGTGCCAGCAGCGTAGGAGAGGGGGGGACAGGCAGCTACGAGCAGTACTTC.

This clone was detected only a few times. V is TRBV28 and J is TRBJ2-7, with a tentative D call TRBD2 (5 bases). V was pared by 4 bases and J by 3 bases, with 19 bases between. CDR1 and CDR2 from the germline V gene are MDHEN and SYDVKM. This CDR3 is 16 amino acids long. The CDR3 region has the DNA TGTGCCAGCAGTTCGGACCGGACTCGCGACGGCTACGAGCAGTACTTC. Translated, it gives CASSSDRTRDGYEQYF. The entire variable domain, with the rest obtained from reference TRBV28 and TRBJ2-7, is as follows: DVKVTQSSRYLVKRTGEKVFLECVQDMDHENMFWYRQDPGLGLRLIYFSYDVKMKEKGDIPEGYSVSREKKERFSLILESASTNQTSMYLCASSSDRTRDGYEQYFGPGTRLTVT.